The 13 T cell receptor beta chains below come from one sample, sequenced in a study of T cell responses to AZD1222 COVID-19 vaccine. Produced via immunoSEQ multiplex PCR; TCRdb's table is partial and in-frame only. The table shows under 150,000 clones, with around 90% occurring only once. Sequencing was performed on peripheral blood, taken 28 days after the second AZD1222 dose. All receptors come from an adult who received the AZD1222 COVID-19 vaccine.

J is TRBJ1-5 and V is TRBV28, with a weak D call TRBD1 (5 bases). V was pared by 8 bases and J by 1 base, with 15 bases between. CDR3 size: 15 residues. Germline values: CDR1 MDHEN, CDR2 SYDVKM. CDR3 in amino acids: CASSWTSESNQPQHF. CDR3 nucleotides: TGTGCCAGCTCCTGGACATCCGAGAGCAATCAGCCCCAGCATTTT.

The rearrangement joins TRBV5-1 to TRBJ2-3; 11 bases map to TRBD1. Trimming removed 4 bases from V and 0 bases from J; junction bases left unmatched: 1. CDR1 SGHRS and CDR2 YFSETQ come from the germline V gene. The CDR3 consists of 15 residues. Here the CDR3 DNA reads TGCGCCAGCAGCGGACAGGGGGCGAGCACAGATACGCAGTATTTT. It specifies CASSGQGASTDTQYF.

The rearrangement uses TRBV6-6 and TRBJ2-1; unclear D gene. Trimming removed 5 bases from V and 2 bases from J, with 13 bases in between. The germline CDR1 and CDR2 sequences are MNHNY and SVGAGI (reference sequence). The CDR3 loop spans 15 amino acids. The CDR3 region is CASSTGSSAYNEQFF. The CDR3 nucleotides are TGTGCCAGCAGTACCGGGTCCTCGGCCTACAATGAGCAGTTCTTC.

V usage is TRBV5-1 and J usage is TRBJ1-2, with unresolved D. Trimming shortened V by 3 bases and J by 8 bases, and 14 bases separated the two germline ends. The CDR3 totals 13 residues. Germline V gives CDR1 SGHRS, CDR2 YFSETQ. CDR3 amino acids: CASSYGLDLGYTF. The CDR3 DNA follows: TGCGCCAGCAGCTATGGCCTCGACCTGGGCTACACCTTC.

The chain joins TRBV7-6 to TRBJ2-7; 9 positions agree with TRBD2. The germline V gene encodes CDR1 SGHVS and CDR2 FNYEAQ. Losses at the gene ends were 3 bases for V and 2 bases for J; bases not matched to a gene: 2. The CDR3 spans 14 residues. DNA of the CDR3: TGTGCCAGCAGCTTTAGCGGGAGCCCCTACGAGCAGTACTTC. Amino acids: CASSFSGSPYEQYF.

Written as DNA, the CDR3 is TGTGCCAGCAGCTTAGGGAGACTATACCAAGAGACCCAGTACTTC. Protein sequence: CASSLGRLYQETQYF. The chain employs TRBV11-2 and TRBJ2-5; D perhaps matches TRBD2 (5 bases). This CDR3 has 15 amino acids. Germline CDR1 reads SGHAT; CDR2 reads FQNNGV. V shed 1 base and J shed 0 bases, with 9 bases lying between them.

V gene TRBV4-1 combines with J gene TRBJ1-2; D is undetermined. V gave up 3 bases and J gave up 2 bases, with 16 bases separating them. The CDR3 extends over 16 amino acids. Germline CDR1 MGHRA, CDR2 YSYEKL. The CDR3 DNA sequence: TGCGCCAGCAGCCATGAGATGGGCAGAGGAAACTATGGCTACACCTTC. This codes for CASSHEMGRGNYGYTF.

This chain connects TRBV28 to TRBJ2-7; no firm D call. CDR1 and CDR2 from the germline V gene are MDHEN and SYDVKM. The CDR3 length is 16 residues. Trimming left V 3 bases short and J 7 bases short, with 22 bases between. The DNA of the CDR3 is TGTGCCAGCAGTTTGCCCGTAGGAGCCCTCAACCGTGAGCAGTACTTC. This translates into CASSLPVGALNREQYF.

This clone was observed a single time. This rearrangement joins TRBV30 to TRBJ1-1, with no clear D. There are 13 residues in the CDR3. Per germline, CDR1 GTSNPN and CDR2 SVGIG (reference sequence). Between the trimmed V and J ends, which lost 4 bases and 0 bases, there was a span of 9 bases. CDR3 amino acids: CAWNANLNTEAFF. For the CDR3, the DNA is TGTGCCTGGAACGCTAACCTGAACACTGAAGCTTTCTTT.

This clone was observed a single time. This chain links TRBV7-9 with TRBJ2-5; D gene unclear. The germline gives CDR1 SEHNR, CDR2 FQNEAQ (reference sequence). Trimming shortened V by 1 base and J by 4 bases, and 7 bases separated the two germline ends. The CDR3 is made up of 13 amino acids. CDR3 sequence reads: CASSLVGLETQYF. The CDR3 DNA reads TGTGCCAGCAGCTTAGTGGGCTTAGAGACCCAGTACTTC.

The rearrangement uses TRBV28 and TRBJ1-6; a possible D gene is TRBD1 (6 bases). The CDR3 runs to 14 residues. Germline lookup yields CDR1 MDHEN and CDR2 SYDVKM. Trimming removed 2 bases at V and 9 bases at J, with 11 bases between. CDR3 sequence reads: CASSLTGWISPLHF. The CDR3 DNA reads TGTGCCAGCAGTTTAACAGGGTGGATTTCACCCCTCCACTTT.

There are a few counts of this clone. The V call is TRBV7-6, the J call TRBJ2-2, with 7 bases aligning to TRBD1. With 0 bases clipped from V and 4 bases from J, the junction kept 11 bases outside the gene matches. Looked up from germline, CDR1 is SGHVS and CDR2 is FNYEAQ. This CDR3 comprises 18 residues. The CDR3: CASSLAMDRFPPTGELFF. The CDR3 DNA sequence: TGTGCCAGCAGCTTAGCAATGGACAGGTTCCCACCCACCGGGGAGCTGTTTTTT.

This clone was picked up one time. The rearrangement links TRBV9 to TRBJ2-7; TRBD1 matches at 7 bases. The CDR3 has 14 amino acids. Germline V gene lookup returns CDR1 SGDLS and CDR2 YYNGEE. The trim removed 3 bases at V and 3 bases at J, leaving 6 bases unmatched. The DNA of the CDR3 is TGTGCCAGCAGCGCCTCCACAGGGGACTACGAGCAGTACTTC. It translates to CASSASTGDYEQYF.